This section outlines one TCR beta chain sequence together with its context. The antigen remains unidentified. The source of the sample is a study of Ad26.COV2.S vaccination and SARS-CoV-2 variants. Study-wide context: Intramuscularly, Ad26.COV2.S was given either once or twice, 56 days apart. Study findings and constraints: Compared with placebo recipients, vaccine recipients had higher spike-specific TCR breadth.

V gave up 2 bases and J gave up 3 bases; unmatched junction bases: 7. This CDR3 contains 16 residues. From germline, CDR1 is SGHRS and CDR2 YFSETQ. Libraries were prepared by immunoSEQ multiplex PCR; TCRdb keeps only in-frame clonotypes and omits some of them. Of a few hundred thousand clones in the sample, around 86% were seen once. The treatment was: some 20 received Ad26.COV2.S at low or high dose, single or two shots; about 5 received placebo; per-sample allocation not given. Sampling was performed 63 days after the first vaccine or placebo injection. The material was peripheral blood, obtained in a trial of Ad26.COV2.S vaccine versus placebo. The V and J genes are TRBV5-1 and TRBJ1-3; 8 bases agree with TRBD1. The sequence was obtained from a person between 18 and 59 years old who received the Ad26.COV2.S COVID-19 vaccine or a placebo. The CDR3 DNA reads as TGCGCCAGCAGCTTCCTAGGACAGGGCGGTGGAAACACCATATATTTT. Translated: CASSFLGQGGGNTIYF.